This T cell receptor beta chain was identified during a study of breast tumors, draining lymph nodes, adjacent tissues. The study, taken as a whole, reports: Most tumor T cells seemingly derive from lymph node, then expand in tumor. Compared with basal-like, luminal-like tumors shared significantly more repertoire with nontumor tissue. That most tumor T cells come from lymph nodes remained unproven. Compared with lymph nodes, tumors were less diverse; compared with nontumor tissue, more.

Using its own MiXCR run on the multiplex PCR reads, TCRdb lists one record per CDR3 protein. The sample has about 140,000 distinct CDR3 sequences, roughly 33% seen once. Samples came from axillary lymph nodes draining the breast cancer. CDR1 SNHLY and CDR2 FYNNEI come from the germline V gene. The CDR3 covers 13 residues. Regarding this clonotype: What it binds is unknown. Being one base from a much bigger clone, this may be a read error.

The source is a female donor with breast cancer. Some clones in this sample may be carry-over from other donors' samples. Specimen: axillary lymph node tissue. V is TRBV2 and J is TRBJ2-5; D gene uncertain. The CDR3 region is CASSLFHQETQHF. CDR3 nucleotides: TGTGCCAGCAGTTTATTTCACCAAGAGACCCAGCACTTC. The full variable domain, completed using reference TRBV2 and TRBJ2-5, is EPEVTQTPSHQVTQMGQEVILRCVPISNHLYFYWYRQILGQKVEFLVSFYNNEISEKSEIFDDQFSVERPDGSNFTLKIRSTKLEDSAMYFCASSLFHQETQHFGPGTRLLVL.